This T cell receptor (beta chain) was identified in a study of low-dose radiotherapy and immunotherapy resistance in tumors. Turning to the study itself: The treatment that patients received was intravenous nivolumab 240 mg every two weeks plus ipilimumab 1 mg/kg every six weeks. Every two weeks, one day ahead of radiation and immunotherapy, cyclophosphamide 200 mg/m2 was given (intravenously).

This clonotype has ten or more counts. Time point: before trial treatment. Donors were given nivolumab, ipilimumab, aspirin, low-dose cyclophosphamide and low-dose radiotherapy. The CDR3 contains 12 residues. Between the trimmed V and J ends, which lost 4 bases and 4 bases, there was a span of 2 bases. CDR1 SNHLY and CDR2 FYNNEI come from the germline V gene. With TRAV- and TRBV-specific primers, first-strand cDNA was made, covering the alpha and beta chains. Amplification of TCRs used a constant-region primer and V-primer adapter for around 20 PCR cycles. It was by in vitro transcription that isolated mRNA was amplified. TCRdb re-called the reads with MiXCR, one entry per CDR3 protein. The sample has 100,000 or so distinct CDR3 sequences, 9.4% seen once.

The rearrangement uses TRBV2 and TRBJ2-6; no definite D call. The sample was PBMCs, taken before treatment. The sequence was obtained from a male donor with prostate cancer. The CDR3 loop reads CASSAGANVLTF. The CDR3 DNA reads as TGTGCCAGCAGTGCGGGGGCCAACGTCCTGACTTTC.